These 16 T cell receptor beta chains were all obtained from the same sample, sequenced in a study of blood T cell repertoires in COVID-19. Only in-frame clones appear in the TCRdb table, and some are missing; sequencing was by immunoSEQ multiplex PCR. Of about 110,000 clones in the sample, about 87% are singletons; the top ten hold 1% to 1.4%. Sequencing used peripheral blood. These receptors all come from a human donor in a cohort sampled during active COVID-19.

CDR3 in DNA: TGCGCCAGCAGCCCGGAAGGGACAGGGGAGTCTGGCTACACCTTC. Its protein is CASSPEGTGESGYTF. The V gene is TRBV5-1, the J gene TRBJ1-2; 10 nucleotides align to TRBD1. CDR3 length: 15 amino acids. Germline V CDR1 and CDR2: SGHRS, YFSETQ. The ends lost 4 bases at V and 7 bases at J; junction bases unmatched: 10.

CDR3 sequence (DNA): TGTGCCACCACCCGCGCAGGGGGTTTATATGGCTACACCTTC. It encodes CATTRAGGLYGYTF. The rearrangement links TRBV28 to TRBJ1-2; TRBD1 agrees at 7 bases. V dropped 10 bases and J dropped 5; count of bases not matched to a gene: 13. Germline V lookup: CDR1 MDHEN, CDR2 SYDVKM. This CDR3 has 14 amino acids.

The CDR3 reads CASRYIRGSGGYTF. In DNA form, the CDR3 reads TGTGCCAGCAGATATATCCGCGGGTCGGGTGGCTACACCTTC. The chain is built from TRBV5-8 and TRBJ1-2; D is uncertain. Germline lookup yields CDR1 SGHTS and CDR2 YDEGEE. V lost 5 bases, J lost 7 bases, and 18 bases lay in between. The CDR3 loop spans 14 amino acids.

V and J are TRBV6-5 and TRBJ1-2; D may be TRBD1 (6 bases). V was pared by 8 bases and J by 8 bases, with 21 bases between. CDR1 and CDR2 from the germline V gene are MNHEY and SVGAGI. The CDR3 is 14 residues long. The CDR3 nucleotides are TGTGCCAGCGGCTCCCCAGGGGCTCTTCAGGGCTACACCTTC. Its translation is CASGSPGALQGYTF.

CDR3 protein: CASSLGTSFNEQFF. In nucleotides, the CDR3 is TGTGCCAGCTCACTCGGGACTTCATTCAATGAGCAGTTCTTC. The V call is TRBV18, the J call TRBJ2-1; tentatively, D is TRBD2 (6 bases). Trimming removed 4 bases from V and 6 bases from J, with 13 bases in between. CDR3 length: 14 residues. CDR1 and CDR2 from the germline V gene are KGHSH and LQKENI.

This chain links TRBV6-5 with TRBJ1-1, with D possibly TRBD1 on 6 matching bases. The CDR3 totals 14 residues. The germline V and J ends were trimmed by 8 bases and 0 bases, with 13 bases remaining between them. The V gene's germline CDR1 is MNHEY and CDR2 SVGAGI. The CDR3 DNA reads TGTGCCAGCGCCAGGGGTGGGATGAACACTGAAGCTTTCTTT. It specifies CASARGGMNTEAFF.

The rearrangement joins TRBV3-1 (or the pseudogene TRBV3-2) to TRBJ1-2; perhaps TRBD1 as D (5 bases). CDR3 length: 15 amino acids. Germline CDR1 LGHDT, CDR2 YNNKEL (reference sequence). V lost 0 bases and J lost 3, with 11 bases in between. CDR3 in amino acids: CASSQDLGGYYGYTF. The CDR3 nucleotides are TGTGCCAGCAGCCAAGATCTTGGGGGGTACTATGGCTACACCTTC.

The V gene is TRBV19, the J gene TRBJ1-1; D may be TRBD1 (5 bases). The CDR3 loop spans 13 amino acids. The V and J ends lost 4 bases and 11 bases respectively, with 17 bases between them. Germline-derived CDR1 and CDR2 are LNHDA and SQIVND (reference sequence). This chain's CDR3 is CASSTDSRLAAFF. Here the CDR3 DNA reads TGTGCCAGTAGTACCGACAGCCGTTTGGCGGCTTTCTTT.

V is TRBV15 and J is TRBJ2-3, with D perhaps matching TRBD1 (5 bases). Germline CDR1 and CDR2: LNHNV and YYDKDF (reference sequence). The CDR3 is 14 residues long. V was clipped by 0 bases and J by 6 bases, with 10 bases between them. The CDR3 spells CATSRDQGRDTQYF. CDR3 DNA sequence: TGTGCCACCAGCAGAGATCAGGGCAGGGATACGCAGTATTTT.

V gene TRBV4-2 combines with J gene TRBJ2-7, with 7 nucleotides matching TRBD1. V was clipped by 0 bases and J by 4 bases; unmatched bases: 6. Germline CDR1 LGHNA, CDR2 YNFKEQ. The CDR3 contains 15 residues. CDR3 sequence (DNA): TGTGCCAGCAGCCAAGATCTCAAGGGGGCATACGAGCAGTACTTC. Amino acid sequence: CASSQDLKGAYEQYF.

CDR3 residues: CASSQDGGGTYNEQFF. CDR3 in DNA: TGTGCCAGCAGCCAAGATGGAGGGGGCACCTACAATGAGCAGTTCTTC. This sequence joins TRBV3-1 (or the pseudogene TRBV3-2) and TRBJ2-1, with D possibly being TRBD1 (7 bases). CDR1 LGHDT and CDR2 YNNKEL come from the germline V gene (reference sequence). The CDR3 spans 16 residues. The V gene lost 0 bases and the J gene lost 2 bases, with 11 bases spanning the gap.

CDR3 region: CASSSRGTLTYEQYF. The CDR3, as DNA: TGTGCCAGTAGTTCCAGGGGGACCCTCACCTACGAGCAGTACTTC. This rearrangement joins TRBV19 to TRBJ2-7; TRBD1 agrees at 7 bases. The germline CDR1 and CDR2 sequences are LNHDA and SQIVND (reference sequence). The CDR3 contains 15 residues. The ends lost 5 bases at V and 2 bases at J; junction bases unmatched: 9.

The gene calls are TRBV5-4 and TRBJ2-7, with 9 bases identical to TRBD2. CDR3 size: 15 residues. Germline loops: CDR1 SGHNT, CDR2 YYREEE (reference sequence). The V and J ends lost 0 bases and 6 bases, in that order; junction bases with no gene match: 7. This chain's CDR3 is CASSLAGREGPEQYF. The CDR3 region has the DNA TGTGCCAGCAGCTTGGCCGGGCGGGAGGGCCCCGAGCAGTACTTC. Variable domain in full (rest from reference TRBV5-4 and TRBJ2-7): ETGVTQSPTHLIKTRGQQVTLRCSSQSGHNTVSWYQQALGQGPQFIFQYYREEENGRGNFPPRFSGLQFPNYSSELNVNALELDDSALYLCASSLAGREGPEQYFGPGTRLTVT.

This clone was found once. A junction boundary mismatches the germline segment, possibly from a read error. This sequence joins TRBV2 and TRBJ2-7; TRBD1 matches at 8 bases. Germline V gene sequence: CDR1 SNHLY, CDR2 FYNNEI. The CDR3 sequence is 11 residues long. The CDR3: CASSPGDRPFF. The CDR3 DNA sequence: TGTGCCAGTTCTCCTGGGGACAGGCCTTTCTTC.

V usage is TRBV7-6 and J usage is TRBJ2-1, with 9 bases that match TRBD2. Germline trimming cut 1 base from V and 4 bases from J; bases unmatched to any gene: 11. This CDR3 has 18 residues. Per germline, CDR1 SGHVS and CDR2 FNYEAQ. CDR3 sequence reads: CASSLVRPLAGLYNEQFF. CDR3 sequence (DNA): TGTGCCAGCAGCTTAGTACGTCCGCTAGCGGGACTTTACAATGAGCAGTTCTTC.

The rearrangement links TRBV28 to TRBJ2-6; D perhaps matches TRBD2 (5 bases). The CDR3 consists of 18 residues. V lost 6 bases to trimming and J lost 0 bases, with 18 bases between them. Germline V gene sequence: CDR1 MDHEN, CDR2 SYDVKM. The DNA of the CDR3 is TGTGCCAGCAGCCCCGTGGGAGTCAAACCCTCTGGGGCCAACGTCCTGACTTTC. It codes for CASSPVGVKPSGANVLTF.